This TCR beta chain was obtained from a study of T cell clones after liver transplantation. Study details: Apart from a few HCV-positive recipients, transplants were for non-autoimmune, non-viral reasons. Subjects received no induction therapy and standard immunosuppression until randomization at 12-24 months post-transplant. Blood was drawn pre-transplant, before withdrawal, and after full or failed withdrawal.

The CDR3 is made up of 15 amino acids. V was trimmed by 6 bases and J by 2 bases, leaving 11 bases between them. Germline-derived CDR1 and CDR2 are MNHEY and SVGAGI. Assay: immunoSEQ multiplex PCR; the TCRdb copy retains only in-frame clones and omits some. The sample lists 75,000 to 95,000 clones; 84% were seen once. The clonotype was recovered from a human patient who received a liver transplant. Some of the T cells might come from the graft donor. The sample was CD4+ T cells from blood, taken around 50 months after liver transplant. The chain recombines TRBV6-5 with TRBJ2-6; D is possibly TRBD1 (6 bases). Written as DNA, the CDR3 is TGTGCCAGCAGACAGGGATTAACTGGGGCCAACGTCCTGACTTTC. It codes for CASRQGLTGANVLTF.